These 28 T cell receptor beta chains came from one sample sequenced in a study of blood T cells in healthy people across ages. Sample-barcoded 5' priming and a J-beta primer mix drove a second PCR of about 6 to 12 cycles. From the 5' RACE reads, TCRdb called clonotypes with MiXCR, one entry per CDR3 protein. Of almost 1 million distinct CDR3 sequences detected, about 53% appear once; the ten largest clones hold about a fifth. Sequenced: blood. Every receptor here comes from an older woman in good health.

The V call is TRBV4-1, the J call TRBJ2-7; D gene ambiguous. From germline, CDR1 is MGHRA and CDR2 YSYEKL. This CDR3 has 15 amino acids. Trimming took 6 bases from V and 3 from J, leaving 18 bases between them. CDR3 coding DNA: TGCGCCAGCAGACCGTTCGGAGAGTCCGTCTACGAGCAGTACTTC. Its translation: CASRPFGESVYEQYF.

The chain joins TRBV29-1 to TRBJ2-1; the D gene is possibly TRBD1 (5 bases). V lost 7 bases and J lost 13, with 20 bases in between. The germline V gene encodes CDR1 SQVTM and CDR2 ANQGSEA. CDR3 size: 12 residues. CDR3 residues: CSGGDRQETQFF. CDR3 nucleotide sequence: TGCAGCGGAGGAGACAGACAAGAGACCCAGTTCTTC.

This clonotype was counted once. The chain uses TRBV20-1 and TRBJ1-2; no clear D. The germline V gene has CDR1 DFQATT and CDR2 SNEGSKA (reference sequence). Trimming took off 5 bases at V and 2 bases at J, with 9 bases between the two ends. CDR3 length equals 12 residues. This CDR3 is CSAEWQNYGYTF. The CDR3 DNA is TGCAGTGCTGAGTGGCAGAACTATGGCTACACCTTC.

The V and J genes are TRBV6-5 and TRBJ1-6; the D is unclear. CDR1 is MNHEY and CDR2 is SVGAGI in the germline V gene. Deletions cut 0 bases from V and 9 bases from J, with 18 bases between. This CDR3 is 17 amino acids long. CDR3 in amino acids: CASSYSQGARLGSPLHF. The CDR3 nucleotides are TGTGCCAGCAGTTACTCCCAAGGTGCCAGGTTGGGTTCACCCCTCCACTTT.

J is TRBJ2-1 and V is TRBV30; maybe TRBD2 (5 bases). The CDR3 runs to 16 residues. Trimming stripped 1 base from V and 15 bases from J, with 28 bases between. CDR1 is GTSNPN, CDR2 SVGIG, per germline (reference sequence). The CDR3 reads CAWSEERRPLFQHLFF. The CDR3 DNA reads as TGTGCCTGGAGTGAGGAGCGGCGGCCGCTATTTCAGCACCTGTTCTTC.

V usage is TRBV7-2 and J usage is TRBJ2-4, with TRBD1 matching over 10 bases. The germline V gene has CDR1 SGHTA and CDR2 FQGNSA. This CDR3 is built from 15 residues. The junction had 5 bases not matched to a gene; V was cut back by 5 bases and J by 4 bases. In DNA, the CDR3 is TGTGCCAGCAGCGAGACAGGGGGCTGGAAAAACATTCAGTACTTC. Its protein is CASSETGGWKNIQYF.

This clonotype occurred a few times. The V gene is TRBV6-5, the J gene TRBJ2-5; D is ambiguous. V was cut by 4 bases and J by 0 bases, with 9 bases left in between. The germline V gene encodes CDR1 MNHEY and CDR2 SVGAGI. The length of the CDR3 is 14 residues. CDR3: CASSSEDYQETQYF. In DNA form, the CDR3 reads TGTGCCAGCAGTTCAGAAGACTACCAAGAGACCCAGTACTTC.

This chain's CDR3 is CASSEDLTDTSTDTQYF. CDR3 sequence (DNA): TGTGCCAGCAGTGAAGACCTGACGGATACTAGCACAGATACGCAGTATTTT. The rearrangement uses TRBV6-1 and TRBJ2-3; D remains ambiguous. V was shortened by 1 base and J by 0 bases, with 14 bases between the two germline ends. CDR1 is MNHNS and CDR2 is SASEGT in the germline V gene. This CDR3 is 17 amino acids long.

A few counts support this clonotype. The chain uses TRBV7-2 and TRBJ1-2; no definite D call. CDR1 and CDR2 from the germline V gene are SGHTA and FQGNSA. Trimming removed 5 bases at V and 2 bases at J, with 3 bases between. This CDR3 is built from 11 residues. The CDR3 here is CASSENYGYTF. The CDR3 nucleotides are TGTGCCAGCAGCGAAAACTATGGCTACACCTTC.

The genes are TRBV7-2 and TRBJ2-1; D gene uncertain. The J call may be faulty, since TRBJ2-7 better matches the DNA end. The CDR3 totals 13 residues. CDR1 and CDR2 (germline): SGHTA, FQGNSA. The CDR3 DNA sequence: TGTGCCAGCAGCTTAGTAGGCTACAATGAGCAGTACTTC. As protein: CASSLVGYNEQYF.

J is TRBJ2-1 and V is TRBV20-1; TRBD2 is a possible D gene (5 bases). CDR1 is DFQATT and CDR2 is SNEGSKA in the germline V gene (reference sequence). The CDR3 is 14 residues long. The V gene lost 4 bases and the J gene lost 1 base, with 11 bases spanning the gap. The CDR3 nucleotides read TGCAGTGCTAACACTAGGGATTCCTACAATGAGCAGTTCTTC. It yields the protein CSANTRDSYNEQFF.

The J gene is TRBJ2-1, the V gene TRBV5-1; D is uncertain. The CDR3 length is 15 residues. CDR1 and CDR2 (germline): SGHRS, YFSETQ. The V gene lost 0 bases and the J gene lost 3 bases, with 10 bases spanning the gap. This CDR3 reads CASSLVGGHYNEQFF. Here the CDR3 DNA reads TGCGCCAGCAGCTTGGTCGGCGGCCACTACAATGAGCAGTTCTTC.

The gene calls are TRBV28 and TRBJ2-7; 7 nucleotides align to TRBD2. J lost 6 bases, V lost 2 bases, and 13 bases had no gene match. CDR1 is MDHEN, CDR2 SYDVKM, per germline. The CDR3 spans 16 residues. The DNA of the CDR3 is TGTGCCAGCAGTTTACCCGGGGGGAGCTACCCTCTCGAGCAGTACTTC. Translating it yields CASSLPGGSYPLEQYF.

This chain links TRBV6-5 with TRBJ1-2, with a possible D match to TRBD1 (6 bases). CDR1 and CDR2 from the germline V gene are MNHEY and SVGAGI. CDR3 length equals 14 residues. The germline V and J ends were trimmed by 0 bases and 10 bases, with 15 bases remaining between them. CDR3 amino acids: CASSYSQGLGDYTF. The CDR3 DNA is TGTGCCAGCAGTTACTCCCAGGGGCTTGGTGACTACACCTTC.

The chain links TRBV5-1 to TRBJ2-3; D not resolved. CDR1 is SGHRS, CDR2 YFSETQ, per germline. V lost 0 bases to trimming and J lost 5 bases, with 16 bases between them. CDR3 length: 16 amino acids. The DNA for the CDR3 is TGCGCCAGCAGCTTGGCCTTAGCTGGAGAAGGAGATACGCAGTATTTT. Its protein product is CASSLALAGEGDTQYF.

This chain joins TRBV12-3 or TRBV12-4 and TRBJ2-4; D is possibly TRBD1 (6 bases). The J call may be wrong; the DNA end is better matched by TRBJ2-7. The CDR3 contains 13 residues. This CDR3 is CASRRQAVHEQYF. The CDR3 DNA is TGTGCCAGCAGGAGACAGGCCGTCCACGAGCAGTACTTC.

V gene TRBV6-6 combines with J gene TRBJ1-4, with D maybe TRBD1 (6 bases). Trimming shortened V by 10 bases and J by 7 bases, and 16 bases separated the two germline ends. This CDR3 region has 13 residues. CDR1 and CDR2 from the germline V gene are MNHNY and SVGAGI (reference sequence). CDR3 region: CAISGAVSEKLFF. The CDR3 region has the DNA TGTGCCATCTCAGGGGCGGTTAGTGAAAAACTGTTTTTT.

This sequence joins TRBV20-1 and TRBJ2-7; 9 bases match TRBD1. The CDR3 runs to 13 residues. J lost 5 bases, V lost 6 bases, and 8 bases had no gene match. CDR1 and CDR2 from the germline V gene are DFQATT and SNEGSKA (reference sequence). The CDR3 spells CSASRDRVNEQYF. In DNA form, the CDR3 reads TGCAGTGCAAGCCGGGACAGGGTCAACGAGCAGTACTTC.

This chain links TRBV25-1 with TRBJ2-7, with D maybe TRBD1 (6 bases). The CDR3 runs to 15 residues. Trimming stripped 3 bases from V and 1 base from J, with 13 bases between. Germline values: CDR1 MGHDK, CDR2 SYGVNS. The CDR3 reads CASSDDRSLSYEQYF. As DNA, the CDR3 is TGTGCCAGCAGTGACGACAGGAGCCTATCCTACGAGCAGTACTTC.

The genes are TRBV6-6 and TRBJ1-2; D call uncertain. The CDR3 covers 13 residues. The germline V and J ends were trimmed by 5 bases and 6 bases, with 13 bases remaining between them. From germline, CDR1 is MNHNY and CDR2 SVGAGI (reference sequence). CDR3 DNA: TGTGCCAGCAGTGCTGTTTCCCGTCATGGCTACACCTTC. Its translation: CASSAVSRHGYTF.

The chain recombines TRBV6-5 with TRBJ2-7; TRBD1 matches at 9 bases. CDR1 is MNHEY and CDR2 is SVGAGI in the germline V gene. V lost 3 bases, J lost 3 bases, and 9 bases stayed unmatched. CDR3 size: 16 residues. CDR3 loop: CASSYGTGSPYYEQYF. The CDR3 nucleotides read TGTGCCAGCAGTTATGGGACAGGGTCTCCATACTACGAGCAGTACTTC.

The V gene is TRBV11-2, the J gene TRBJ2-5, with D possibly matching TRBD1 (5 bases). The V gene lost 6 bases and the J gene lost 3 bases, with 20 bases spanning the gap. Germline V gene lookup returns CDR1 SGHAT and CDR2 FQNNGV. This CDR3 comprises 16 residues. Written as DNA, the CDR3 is TGTGCCAGCAGTATTCCCCGGCCGGGCAGGGAAGAGACCCAGTACTTC. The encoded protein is CASSIPRPGREETQYF.

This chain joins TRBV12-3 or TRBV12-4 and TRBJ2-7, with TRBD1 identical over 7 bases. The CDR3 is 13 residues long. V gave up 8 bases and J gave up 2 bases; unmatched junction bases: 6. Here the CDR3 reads CASGQASTYEQYF. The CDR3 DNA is TGTGCCAGCGGACAGGCGTCTACCTACGAGCAGTACTTC.

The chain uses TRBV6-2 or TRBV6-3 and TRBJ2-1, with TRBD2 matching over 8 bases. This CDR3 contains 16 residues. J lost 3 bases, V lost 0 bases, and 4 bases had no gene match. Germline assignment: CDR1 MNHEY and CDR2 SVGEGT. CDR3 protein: CASSYSSGRFYNEQFF. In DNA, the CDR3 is TGTGCCAGCAGTTACTCGAGCGGGAGATTCTACAATGAGCAGTTCTTC.

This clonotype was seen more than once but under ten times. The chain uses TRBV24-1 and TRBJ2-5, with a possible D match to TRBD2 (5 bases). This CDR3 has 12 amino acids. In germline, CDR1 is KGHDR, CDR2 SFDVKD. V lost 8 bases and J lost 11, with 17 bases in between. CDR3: CATISWAGEQYF. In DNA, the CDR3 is TGTGCCACCATTTCATGGGCCGGGGAGCAGTACTTC.

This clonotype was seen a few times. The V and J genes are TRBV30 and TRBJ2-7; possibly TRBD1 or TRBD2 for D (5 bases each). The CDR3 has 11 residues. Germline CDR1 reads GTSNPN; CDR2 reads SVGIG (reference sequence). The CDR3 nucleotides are TGTGCGTCGGGGACCCTTCACGAGCAGTACTTC. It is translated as CASGTLHEQYF.

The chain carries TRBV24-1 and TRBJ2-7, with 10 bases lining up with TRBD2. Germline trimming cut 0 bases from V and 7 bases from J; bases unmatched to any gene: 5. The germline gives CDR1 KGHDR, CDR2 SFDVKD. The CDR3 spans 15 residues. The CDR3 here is CATSDLTSGKGEQYF. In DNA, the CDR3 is TGTGCCACCAGTGATTTGACTAGCGGGAAAGGAGAGCAGTACTTC.

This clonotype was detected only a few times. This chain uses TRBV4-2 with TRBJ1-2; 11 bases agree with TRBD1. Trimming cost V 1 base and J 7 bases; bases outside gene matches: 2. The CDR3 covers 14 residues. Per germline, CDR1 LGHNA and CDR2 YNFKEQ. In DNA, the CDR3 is TGTGCCAGCAGCCAAGGGGACAGGGGGTCTGGCTACACCTTC. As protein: CASSQGDRGSGYTF.